The present TCR beta chain was sequenced within a study of T cells in Graves' hyperthyroidism and ophthalmopathy. Germline V CDR1 and CDR2: MDHEN, SYDVKM. Germline trimming cut 3 bases from V and 6 bases from J; bases unmatched to any gene: 8. The CDR3 is 15 amino acids. It was RNA transcripts that yielded the amplified TCR beta CDR3 regions. HTBI primers drove first-round RT-PCR of the TCR CDR3. In TCRdb, the multiplex PCR reads were re-called with MiXCR into one record per CDR3 protein. The data show 600,000 to 750,000 distinct CDR3 sequences, approximately 15% seen once. Exclusion of a patient resulted from uncontrolled infection, other autoimmune disease, pregnancy or lactation. Note on this clonotype: With a much larger clone just one base away, this may be a read error.

This TCR came from a man in his forties or fifties with Graves' hyperthyroidism. Sequencing was carried out using blood. The chain carries TRBV28 and TRBJ2-3, with 8 bases fitting TRBD2. CDR3 loop: CASSFFSGIGDTQYF. CDR3 sequence (DNA): TGTGCCAGCAGTTTTTTTAGCGGGATAGGCGATACGCAGTATTTT.